Below, one T cell receptor beta chain is given with its context. This sample is part of a study of CD8+ T cells in alopecia areata. For the study at large: Patients in the treated group were given tofacitinib by mouth, 5 to 10 mg twice a day.

It was cDNA, reverse transcribed from extracted RNA, that served as the sequencing template. Repertoires were generated with immunoSEQ multiplex PCR, while TCRdb's copy carries only in-frame clones and drops some. The sample has some 190,000 clones, approximately 67% seen once. The CDR3 contains 14 residues. Germline assignment: CDR1 LNHNV and CDR2 YYDKDF (reference sequence). Trimming took off 3 bases at V and 0 bases at J, with 8 bases between the two ends. Treatment given: oral pan-JAK inhibitor, 5-10 mg twice daily. This chain links TRBV15 with TRBJ1-1; TRBD1 might be the D (5 bases). This sample comprised CD4+ T cells sorted from blood, obtained at week 49, from a patient treated with tofacitinib. The TCR originated in a human donor with alopecia areata. CDR3 nucleotides: TGTGCCACCAGCAGGGGGCTGTTGAACACTGAAGCTTTCTTT. Protein: CATSRGLLNTEAFF. Based on the CDR3 plus reference TRBV15 and TRBJ1-1, the full variable domain is DAMVIQNPRYQVTQFGKPVTLSCSQTLNHNVMYWYQQKSSQAPKLLFHYYDKDFNNEADTPDNFQSRRPNTSFCFLDIRSPGLGDTAMYLCATSRGLLNTEAFFGQGTRLTVV.